This record concerns one TCR beta chain sequence. Random hexamers were used to reverse transcribe 0.5 to 1 ug of RNA. Amplification of TCR beta CDR3 spanned 54 Vbeta and 13 Jbeta via immunoSEQ multiplex PCR. TCRdb called the immunoSEQ multiplex PCR reads again in MiXCR, with one record for every CDR3 protein. The table records a few hundred thousand distinct CDR3 sequences, 92% of them present only once. The data are from a study of CD8 T cells in Susac syndrome. TCR beta was sequenced from blood CD8+ and CD4+ T cells. The multiple sclerosis control cohort comprised treatment-naive individuals presenting with stable or active relapsing-remitting disease. The receptor was isolated from a human donor with multiple sclerosis. The sequencing sample was made of CD8+ T cells from PBMCs.

CDR3 sequence reads: CASSYTHRVRYKQFF. CDR3 in DNA: TGTGCCAGCAGCTATACTCACAGGGTCCGGTATAAGCAGTTCTTC. The chain is built from TRBV7-9 and TRBJ2-1; tentatively, D is TRBD1 (6 bases). Trimming cost V 4 bases and J 11 bases, with 21 bases left between them. CDR3 length: 15 amino acids. The germline V gene has CDR1 SEHNR and CDR2 FQNEAQ (reference sequence).